This T cell receptor (beta chain) is drawn from a study of OX40 agonist ivuxolimab in advanced cancers. As for the study in general: Allowance was made for prior anti-PD-1, anti-PD-L1 or anti-CTLA-4 therapy, and 40% to 45% had some.

Notes on this clone: The antigen is not known.

This CDR3 contains 15 residues. Germline CDR1 is GTSNPN and CDR2 is SVGIG (reference sequence). Trimming stripped 2 bases from V and 4 bases from J, with 17 bases between. TCRdb's copy holds only in-frame clones and misses some; the assay was immunoSEQ multiplex PCR. The sample has about 130,000 clones; approximately 94% are singletons. Broader study findings: At doses 0.1 to 3.0 mg/kg, CD4+ and CD8+ clones expanded.

J is TRBJ2-5 and V is TRBV30; D not resolved. The receptor was derived from an adult with an advanced solid tumor such as melanoma, head and neck, liver or kidney cancer. Sequencing used CD4+ or CD8+ T cells sorted from blood, obtained in a trial of the OX40 agonist ivuxolimab. CDR3 in DNA: TGTGCCTGGAGTTATAACATGATCATGGGAGAGACCCAGTACTTC. Protein product: CAWSYNMIMGETQYF.